This TCR beta chain is drawn from a study of T cell responses to AZD1222 COVID-19 vaccine. Points from the study as a whole: Spike-specific TCR breadth rose after two AZD1222 doses, and depth rose as well. Vaccine-associated CD4 TCRs spanned spike, dominant at 160-218 and 743-854. A reported finding is that nearly half of spike-specific TCRs target unmutated variant regions.

The CDR3 consists of 16 residues. Trimming took 8 bases from V and 3 from J; bases not matched to a gene: 11. Per the germline V gene, CDR1 is GTSNPN and CDR2 is SVGIG (reference sequence). In its sample, this clone was seen a few times. What it binds is unknown. Assay used: immunoSEQ multiplex PCR; TCRdb lists only in-frame clones, some missing. The profile shows almost 95,000 clones, 85% of them singletons. The sequenced sample was peripheral blood, obtained 28 days after the second AZD1222 dose. This rearrangement joins TRBV30 to TRBJ2-1, with 12 bases identical to TRBD1. The receptor was isolated from an adult who received the AZD1222 COVID-19 vaccine. The CDR3 DNA reads TGTGCCCTCAAGACGGGACAGGGGGCGAGCTACAATGAGCAGTTCTTC. This encodes CALKTGQGASYNEQFF. The full variable domain, in which reference TRBV30 and TRBJ2-1 provide the parts outside the CDR3, is SQTIHQWPATLVQPVGSPLSLECTVEGTSNPNLYWYRQAAGRGLQLLFYSVGIGQISSEVPQNLSASRPQDRQFILSSKKLLLSDSGFYLCALKTGQGASYNEQFFGPGTRLTVL.